This T cell receptor beta chain was recorded in a study of shared clonotypes between healthy human individuals. Turning to the study itself: The study used three CD4 naive, three CD4 memory, two CD8 naive and one CD8 memory plate per donor. Whole-study results and caveats: Across subsets, estimated richness was generally greater for naive than for memory populations. Relative to clonotypes present in all four donors, those not shared had lower generation probabilities. Sharing across a few donors was seen in roughly 5.2% of naive CD4 clonotypes.

Deletions cut 4 bases from V and 0 bases from J, with 16 bases between. This CDR3 comprises 17 residues. CDR1 is MNHNS, CDR2 SASEGT, per germline. This clone was seen a handful of times. Its antigen is not known. The method was immunoSEQ multiplex PCR; TCRdb's version includes in-frame clones alone and lacks a portion of them. The table includes about a million clones, around 76% detected once. This receptor was identified in a man younger than 30 in good health. The chain employs TRBV6-1 and TRBJ1-5; tentatively, D is TRBD1 (6 bases). The material sequenced was memory CD4+ T cells sorted from blood. Subset indicated: CD45RA-negative fraction. CDR3 amino acids: CASSAPTGFGSNQPQHF. In DNA form, the CDR3 reads TGTGCCAGCAGTGCCCCGACAGGATTTGGTAGCAATCAGCCCCAGCATTTT.